These 31 T cell receptor beta chains came from one sample sequenced in a study of T cell changes during pregnancy in multiple sclerosis (dated by TCRdb to between 2018 and 2021). The receptor library was made with the immunoSEQ multiplex PCR assay. TCRdb provides this immuneACCESS table in a form limited to in-frame rearrangements. Some clones are lacking; in checked studies, under half of them reflect an unresolved V gene, and why the rest are absent is not known. A total of 40,000 to 45,000 clones appear in this sample, roughly nine tenths of them only once. Together, the top ten hold 0.45% to 0.6% of the sample. Sample: CD4+ T cells from peripheral blood mononuclear cells, taken in the first trimester of pregnancy. The receptors derive from a female donor with multiple sclerosis, enrolled in a pregnancy study.

The rearrangement joins TRBV4-3 to TRBJ2-6; the D is unclear. Germline-derived CDR1 and CDR2 are LGHNA and YSLEER. The CDR3 is made up of 18 amino acids. V was clipped by 0 bases and J by 0 bases, with 12 bases between them. This chain's CDR3 is CASSQESLVSSGANVLTF. The CDR3 nucleotides read TGCGCCAGCAGCCAAGAGTCCCTAGTCTCCTCTGGGGCCAACGTCCTGACTTTC.

This chain links TRBV27 with TRBJ1-2, with D perhaps matching TRBD1 (6 bases). Looked up from germline, CDR1 is MNHEY and CDR2 is SMNVEV (reference sequence). The V end was cut by 5 bases, the J end by 3 bases, with 16 bases between. The length of the CDR3 is 15 residues. This CDR3 is CASSTPSQGDYGYTF. The CDR3 coding sequence is TGTGCCAGCAGTACCCCTTCACAGGGTGACTATGGCTACACCTTC.

V is TRBV29-1 and J is TRBJ1-2; a weak D match, TRBD1 (5 bases). Trimming cost V 3 bases and J 4 bases, with 18 bases left between them. The CDR3 has 15 residues. The germline CDR1 and CDR2 sequences are SQVTM and ANQGSEA. Here the CDR3 DNA reads TGCAGCGTTGAGCCCTATACCGGGACTGTCTATGGCTACACCTTC. Protein: CSVEPYTGTVYGYTF.

The chain employs TRBV9 and TRBJ2-7, with D maybe TRBD1 (5 bases). Germline V gene sequence: CDR1 SGDLS, CDR2 YYNGEE. The CDR3 spans 14 residues. Trimming left V 4 bases short and J 3 bases short, with 14 bases between. The CDR3 loop reads CASSPLGHYYEQYF. CDR3 sequence (DNA): TGTGCCAGCAGCCCGCTGGGGCACTACTACGAGCAGTACTTC.

The rearrangement uses TRBV14 and TRBJ2-5, with 10 positions matching TRBD2. CDR3 length equals 14 residues. Losses at the gene ends were 1 base for V and 9 bases for J; bases not matched to a gene: 5. The germline V gene encodes CDR1 SGHDN and CDR2 FVKESK. In DNA, the CDR3 is TGTGCCAGCAGCCAAGCGGCCAGCGGGAGGGCCCAGTACTTC. The encoded protein is CASSQAASGRAQYF.

The chain recombines TRBV6-5 with TRBJ2-3; maybe TRBD1 (5 bases). The CDR3 covers 14 residues. The V gene's germline CDR1 is MNHEY and CDR2 SVGAGI. The V and J ends lost 6 bases and 3 bases respectively, with 13 bases between them. The CDR3, as DNA: TGTGCCAGCAGATTATCACGACAGACAGATACGCAGTATTTT. The encoded protein is CASRLSRQTDTQYF.

This chain links TRBV20-1 with TRBJ2-3; D gene unclear. Per the germline V gene, CDR1 is DFQATT and CDR2 is SNEGSKA (reference sequence). The ends were cut back, 8 bases at V and 2 bases at J, with 8 bases in the middle. There are 11 residues in the CDR3. In DNA, the CDR3 is TGCAGTAGCGTTTTCACAGATACGCAGTATTTT. Amino acids: CSSVFTDTQYF.

The V call is TRBV19, the J call TRBJ2-5; 12 bases align to TRBD2. In germline, CDR1 is LNHDA, CDR2 SQIVND (reference sequence). V shed 7 bases and J 0 bases; nucleotides not matched to a gene: 3. This CDR3 comprises 15 residues. In DNA form, the CDR3 reads TGTGCCAGTACCCGGACTAGCGGGAACCAAGAGACCCAGTACTTC. Residues: CASTRTSGNQETQYF.

The CDR3 nucleotides are TGCGCCAGCAGCTGGGGGACAGCAAACACTGAAGCTTTCTTT. Translating gives CASSWGTANTEAFF. The chain carries TRBV5-1 and TRBJ1-1; TRBD1 agrees at 7 bases. CDR1 is SGHRS, CDR2 YFSETQ, per germline. V was clipped by 3 bases and J by 2 bases; unmatched bases: 4. The CDR3 runs 14 residues.

The V gene is TRBV18, the J gene TRBJ2-7; D is perhaps TRBD1 (6 bases). This CDR3 has 14 residues. Trimming cost V 2 bases and J 6 bases, with 14 bases left between them. Per the germline V gene, CDR1 is KGHSH and CDR2 is LQKENI. Here the CDR3 reads CASSPSRGSGEQYF. The CDR3 nucleotides are TGTGCCAGCTCACCAAGCAGGGGATCGGGCGAGCAGTACTTC.

The chain carries TRBV6-5 and TRBJ1-1; D uncertain. V lost 4 bases to trimming and J lost 4 bases, with 13 bases between them. The CDR3 sequence is 14 residues long. CDR1 and CDR2 from the germline V gene are MNHEY and SVGAGI. CDR3 loop: CASSSRGGGTEAFF. In DNA form, the CDR3 reads TGTGCCAGCAGTTCACGGGGTGGCGGCACTGAAGCTTTCTTT.

This sequence joins TRBV20-1 and TRBJ2-1; D is unresolved. Trimming pared 5 bases from V and 7 bases from J, leaving 6 bases between. The CDR3 loop spans 10 amino acids. CDR1 DFQATT and CDR2 SNEGSKA come from the germline V gene (reference sequence). The CDR3 nucleotides are TGCAGTGCTGTTATGAATGAGCAGTTCTTC. Translated: CSAVMNEQFF.

The chain has TRBV5-1 and TRBJ2-1, with a possible D match to TRBD2 (5 bases). Trimming removed 4 bases at V and 0 bases at J, with 11 bases between. Per germline, CDR1 SGHRS and CDR2 YFSETQ. The CDR3 is 15 residues long. CDR3 region: CASSQQRSSYNEQFF. CDR3 DNA sequence: TGCGCCAGCAGCCAACAGCGGAGCTCCTACAATGAGCAGTTCTTC. Supplemented by reference TRBV5-1 and TRBJ2-1, the full variable domain reads KAGVTQTPRYLIKTRGQQVTLSCSPISGHRSVSWYQQTPGQGLQFLFEYFSETQRNKGNFPGRFSGRQFSNSRSEMNVSTLELGDSALYLCASSQQRSSYNEQFFGPGTRLTVL.

This rearrangement joins TRBV29-1 to TRBJ1-5; 9 bases align to TRBD1. Unmatched junction bases numbered 7, after V lost 7 bases and J lost 6 bases. The CDR3 runs 13 residues. Germline lookup yields CDR1 SQVTM and CDR2 ANQGSEA. The CDR3 loop is CSGTGGIGQPQHF. The CDR3 nucleotides read TGCAGCGGAACAGGGGGCATTGGTCAGCCCCAGCATTTT.

The gene calls are TRBV29-1 and TRBJ1-5; a possible D gene is TRBD1 (5 bases). CDR3 length: 14 residues. The V end lost 5 bases, the J end lost 7 bases, and 18 bases lay between the germline ends. Germline CDR1 is SQVTM and CDR2 is ANQGSEA. The CDR3, as DNA: TGCAGCGTTATATTCCGGGACTTAGGGCAGCCCCAGCATTTT. The encoded protein is CSVIFRDLGQPQHF.

V usage is TRBV7-9 and J usage is TRBJ1-5, with TRBD1 matching over 9 bases. Trimming removed 1 base from V and 6 bases from J; junction bases left unmatched: 1. Looked up from germline, CDR1 is SEHNR and CDR2 is FQNEAQ (reference sequence). The CDR3 extends over 14 amino acids. This chain's CDR3 is CASSLDRGPQPQHF. In DNA form, the CDR3 reads TGTGCCAGCAGCTTAGACAGGGGGCCTCAGCCCCAGCATTTT.

The J gene is TRBJ1-1, the V gene TRBV10-1; D unresolved. CDR1 is WNHNN, CDR2 SYGVQD, per germline (reference sequence). This CDR3 contains 15 residues. Between the trimmed V and J ends, which lost 4 bases and 4 bases, there was a span of 16 bases. CDR3 DNA sequence: TGCGCCAGCAGTGGCTCGGAGGCCGGCTCCACTGAAGCTTTCTTT. Its protein product is CASSGSEAGSTEAFF.

The sample holds a few counts of this clone. This chain's CDR3 is CASTSGLGNTIYF. DNA for the CDR3: TGTGCCAGCACCTCCGGGTTAGGAAACACCATATATTTT. V is TRBV11-2 and J is TRBJ1-3; D is uncertain. The length of the CDR3 is 13 residues. Germline CDR1 reads SGHAT; CDR2 reads FQNNGV. V was cut by 7 bases and J by 4 bases, with 11 bases left in between.

The gene calls are TRBV5-4 and TRBJ2-7; 10 nucleotides align to TRBD1. The germline V gene has CDR1 SGHNT and CDR2 YYREEE (reference sequence). The CDR3 is 17 amino acids. Trimming took 4 bases from V and 0 from J; bases not matched to a gene: 10. The CDR3 bases are TGTGCCAGCAGCAAGGGGACAGGGGCCCTGAGCTCCTACGAGCAGTACTTC. Its translation: CASSKGTGALSSYEQYF.

This chain connects TRBV5-1 to TRBJ2-1; D is ambiguous. The CDR3 is made up of 16 amino acids. The germline V gene has CDR1 SGHRS and CDR2 YFSETQ. The germline V and J ends were trimmed by 0 bases and 0 bases, with 10 bases remaining between them. The CDR3 region has the DNA TGCGCCAGCAGCTTGGAGCCCATGAGCTCCTACAATGAGCAGTTCTTC. Translating it yields CASSLEPMSSYNEQFF.

The chain recombines TRBV7-2 with TRBJ1-1; a weak D match, TRBD1 (6 bases). The CDR3 is 15 amino acids. V lost 4 bases, J lost 1 base, and 13 bases lay in between. Germline values: CDR1 SGHTA, CDR2 FQGNSA. CDR3 DNA sequence: TGTGCCAGCAGCTCTAGGGGCAGGGGGAACACTGAAGCTTTCTTT. Translated: CASSSRGRGNTEAFF.

The genes are TRBV18 and TRBJ1-5; unclear D gene. Trimming shortened V by 1 base and J by 0 bases, and 13 bases separated the two germline ends. This CDR3 is built from 17 residues. The germline gives CDR1 KGHSH, CDR2 LQKENI. CDR3 residues: CASSPRAGVNSNQPQHF. The CDR3 DNA reads as TGTGCCAGCTCACCACGGGCCGGGGTTAATAGCAATCAGCCCCAGCATTTT.

V and J are TRBV5-1 and TRBJ1-2; 7 nucleotides match TRBD1. V was clipped by 4 bases and J by 7 bases; unmatched bases: 16. The germline gives CDR1 SGHRS, CDR2 YFSETQ. There are 16 residues in the CDR3. DNA for the CDR3: TGCGCCAGCAGCCCCGGACAGGACGGCCGGGTGGCTGGCTACACCTTC. Its protein is CASSPGQDGRVAGYTF.

The chain has TRBV6-1 and TRBJ2-7; 13 positions agree with TRBD2. The CDR3 contains 15 residues. CDR1 and CDR2 (germline): MNHNS, SASEGT. The junction had 5 bases not matched to a gene; V was cut back by 7 bases and J by 2 bases. The CDR3 DNA reads as TGTGCCAGCACTCCGGGACTAGCGGGAACCTACGAGCAGTACTTC. Translated, it gives CASTPGLAGTYEQYF.

The chain carries TRBV5-1 and TRBJ1-4; possible D gene TRBD1, 6 bases. Looked up from germline, CDR1 is SGHRS and CDR2 is YFSETQ. The CDR3 is 15 amino acids. V was clipped by 1 base and J by 4 bases, with 11 bases between them. Here the CDR3 DNA reads TGCGCCAGCAGCTTGCTCGGGACACTTAATGAAAAACTGTTTTTT. Translated: CASSLLGTLNEKLFF.

This chain uses TRBV30 with TRBJ1-1; the D gene is possibly TRBD1 (5 bases). Germline values: CDR1 GTSNPN, CDR2 SVGIG (reference sequence). The V end lost 4 bases, the J end lost 0 bases, and 18 bases lay between the germline ends. CDR3 length: 16 amino acids. CDR3 protein: CAWNRKGSGMNTEAFF. The CDR3 DNA is TGTGCCTGGAACCGGAAGGGGTCTGGTATGAACACTGAAGCTTTCTTT. Supplemented by reference TRBV30 and TRBJ1-1, the full variable domain reads SQTIHQWPATLVQPVGSPLSLECTVEGTSNPNLYWYRQAAGRGLQLLFYSVGIGQISSEVPQNLSASRPQDRQFILSSKKLLLSDSGFYLCAWNRKGSGMNTEAFFGQGTRLTVV.

In DNA form, the CDR3 reads TGTGCCAGCAGCTTGGGAGGGATAGCCTCCTACAATGAGCAGTTCTTC. This encodes CASSLGGIASYNEQFF. The V and J genes are TRBV5-8 and TRBJ2-1; tentative D call: TRBD2 (5 bases). The CDR3 is 16 residues long. The germline CDR1 and CDR2 sequences are SGHTS and YDEGEE. V dropped 0 bases and J dropped 0 bases, with 10 bases sitting between them.

The chain couples TRBV7-2 to TRBJ1-3; D not certain. This CDR3 spans 18 amino acids. V lost 2 bases and J 0 bases, leaving 17 bases between the germline ends. Germline V gives CDR1 SGHTA, CDR2 FQGNSA. The CDR3 is CASSLTSRARGSGNTIYF. The CDR3 coding sequence is TGTGCCAGCAGCTTAACGTCGCGGGCCCGAGGCTCTGGAAACACCATATATTTT.

The J gene is TRBJ1-5, the V gene TRBV18, with D possibly TRBD1 on 5 matching bases. Between the trimmed V and J ends, which lost 3 bases and 4 bases, there was a span of 16 bases. The CDR3 contains 16 residues. From germline, CDR1 is KGHSH and CDR2 LQKENI. CDR3 sequence reads: CASSPRPGLGNQPQHF. The CDR3 nucleotides read TGTGCCAGCTCACCCCGCCCAGGGCTCGGGAATCAGCCCCAGCATTTT.

The chain carries TRBV14 and TRBJ1-4; 8 bases are a match to TRBD1. Trimming took 3 bases from V and 5 from J; bases not matched to a gene: 2. The CDR3 length is 14 residues. The V gene's germline CDR1 is SGHDN and CDR2 FVKESK. The CDR3: CASSHRDRNEKLFF. CDR3 DNA sequence: TGTGCCAGCAGCCATCGGGACAGGAATGAAAAACTGTTTTTT.

The chain carries TRBV19 and TRBJ1-2; no definite D call. The CDR3 length is 13 residues. Germline loops: CDR1 LNHDA, CDR2 SQIVND (reference sequence). Trimming took 4 bases from V and 5 from J, leaving 11 bases between them. CDR3 amino acids: CASSNTDTYGYTF. DNA of the CDR3: TGTGCCAGTAGTAATACAGATACTTATGGCTACACCTTC.